This T cell receptor beta chain emerged from a study of T-cell reconstitution after alpha-beta-depleted transplantation in children. With 8 bases removed from V and 5 bases from J, the gap between germline ends came to 13 bases. The CDR3 contains 11 residues. The germline gives CDR1 SQVTM, CDR2 ANQGSEA. This clonotype was counted only a few times. Unique molecular identifiers were built into the TCRbeta library. MiXCR was run by TCRdb on the PCR reads, yielding one entry per CDR3 protein. The sample shows hundreds of thousands of distinct CDR3 sequences, 10% of them seen only once. The sequence was obtained from a human donor who donated a stem cell graft to a child with acute myeloid leukemia. The material was PBMCs from the stem cell graft donor, obtained from the stem cell graft. V gene TRBV29-1 combines with J gene TRBJ2-7; a weak D match, TRBD2 (6 bases). CDR3: CSCRERDEQYF. DNA of the CDR3: TGCAGCTGTCGGGAGAGGGACGAGCAGTACTTC.